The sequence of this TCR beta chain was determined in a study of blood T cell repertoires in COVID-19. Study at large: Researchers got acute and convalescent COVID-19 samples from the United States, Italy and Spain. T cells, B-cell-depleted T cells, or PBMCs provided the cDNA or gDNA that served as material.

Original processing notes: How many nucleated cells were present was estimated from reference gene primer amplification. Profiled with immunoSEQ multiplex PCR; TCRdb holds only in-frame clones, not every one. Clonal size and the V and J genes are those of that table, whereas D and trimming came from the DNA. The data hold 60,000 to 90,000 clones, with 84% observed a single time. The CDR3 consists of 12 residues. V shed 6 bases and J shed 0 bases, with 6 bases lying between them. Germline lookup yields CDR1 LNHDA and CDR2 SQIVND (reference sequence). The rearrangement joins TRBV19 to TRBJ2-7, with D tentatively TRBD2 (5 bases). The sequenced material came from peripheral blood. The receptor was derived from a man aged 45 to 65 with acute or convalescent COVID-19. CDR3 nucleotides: TGTGCCAGTAGCGGGAACTCCTACGAGCAGTACTTC. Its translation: CASSGNSYEQYF.